This T cell receptor beta chain was sequenced in a study of circulating CD8 cells and anti-PD-1 response in melanoma. The study, taken as a whole, reports: Clonotype sharing was highest between DPOS and TIGIT subsets. TIGIT repertoires were least diverse, DNEG repertoires most diverse.

The CDR3 length is 13 residues. Germline CDR1 reads DFQATT; CDR2 reads SNEGSKA (reference sequence). In its sample, this clonotype ranks as medium-sized. Its antigen remains unidentified. From live CD3+CD8+TCRalphabeta+ cells, four PD-1 and/or TIGIT subsets were sorted. The QIAseq Immune Repertoire TCR panel built the libraries from roughly 15 ng of total RNA. TCRdb re-called the reads with MiXCR, one entry per CDR3 protein. The sample shows around 2,500 distinct CDR3 sequences, 7.9% of them seen only once. The input for sequencing was CD8+ T cells from PBMCs, taken at baseline or after one month of anti-PD-1 therapy (not recorded which). The origin of this receptor is a human donor with melanoma. J is TRBJ1-5 and V is TRBV20-1; the match to TRBD1 covers 12 bases. The CDR3 is CSAGTGGDQPQHF. CDR3 DNA: TGCAGCGCCGGGACAGGGGGCGATCAGCCCCAGCATTTT.